A single sample is the source of the 20 T cell receptor beta chains below, sequenced in a study of T cell clones after liver transplantation. Data came from immunoSEQ multiplex PCR; TCRdb stores just in-frame clones and leaves some out. Here the sample spans about 80,000 clones, roughly 80% being singletons. The source material was CD4+ T cells from blood, sampled just over 45 months after liver transplant. The origin of the receptors is a human patient who received a liver transplant. Some T cells may trace back to the graft donor.

The chain recombines TRBV2 with TRBJ2-7, with D possibly called TRBD1 or TRBD2 (5 bases each). The CDR3 covers 13 residues. Trimming left V 4 bases short and J 4 bases short, with 11 bases between. Germline V gene data show CDR1 as SNHLY and CDR2 as FYNNEI. The DNA for the CDR3 is TGTGCCAGCAGTGGAGGGGCAGGGTACGAGCAGTACTTC. The encoded protein is CASSGGAGYEQYF.

This chain links TRBV5-6 with TRBJ2-7; 7 positions agree with TRBD2. Germline V CDR1 and CDR2: SGHDT, YYEEEE. The CDR3 spans 15 residues. Trimming at V came to 0 bases and at J to 6 bases, leaving 9 bases not matched to a gene. CDR3 residues: CASSLGGGWGIEQYF. The CDR3 coding sequence is TGTGCCAGCAGCTTGGGGGGGGGTTGGGGGATCGAGCAGTACTTC.

The genes are TRBV28 and TRBJ2-1, with 10 bases matching TRBD1. This CDR3 is 15 amino acids long. Looked up from germline, CDR1 is MDHEN and CDR2 is SYDVKM. J was trimmed by 7 bases and V by 4 bases; bases with no gene match: 7. In nucleotides, the CDR3 is TGTGCCAGCAGTTCCCCGGACAGGGGGAAGAATGAGCAGTTCTTC. Amino acids: CASSSPDRGKNEQFF.

The chain links TRBV25-1 to TRBJ1-2, with TRBD1 matching over 7 bases. CDR3 length equals 13 residues. The V segment lost 4 bases and the J segment 12 bases; nucleotides outside the gene matches: 11. The germline CDR1 and CDR2 sequences are MGHDK and SYGVNS. CDR3 in amino acids: CASSVNGPTGNTF. CDR3 bases: TGTGCCAGCAGTGTTAATGGGCCGACAGGGAACACCTTC.

This chain connects TRBV5-1 to TRBJ2-5, with D tentatively TRBD1 or TRBD2 (5 bases each). The germline CDR1 and CDR2 sequences are SGHRS and YFSETQ. The CDR3 is made up of 14 amino acids. Deletions cut 5 bases from V and 3 bases from J, with 14 bases between. Here the CDR3 reads CASSPPWGKETQYF. CDR3 nucleotide sequence: TGCGCCAGCAGTCCACCTTGGGGGAAAGAGACCCAGTACTTC.

A note on this clone: The junction and the germline gene differ at one end; a read error may be behind it. The V gene is TRBV4-3, the J gene TRBJ2-3; the D gene is possibly TRBD2 (7 bases). Germline CDR1 is LGHNA and CDR2 is YSLEER. The CDR3 totals 15 residues. The CDR3: CASSQGGGSTDTQYF. The CDR3 DNA is TGCGCCAGCAGTCAAGGGGGGGGAAGCACAGATACGCAGTATTTT.

This clone was found a few times. The chain employs TRBV4-1 and TRBJ1-4, with 9 bases fitting TRBD1. J was trimmed by 6 bases and V by 4 bases; bases with no gene match: 6. Per the germline V gene, CDR1 is MGHRA and CDR2 is YSYEKL. This CDR3 is built from 15 residues. In DNA, the CDR3 is TGCGCCAGCAGCCGTACCGGGACAGGGTATGAAAAACTGTTTTTT. Translated: CASSRTGTGYEKLFF.

The CDR3 loop reads CASSKGQGTNYEQYF. DNA for the CDR3: TGTGCCAGTAGTAAAGGACAGGGCACGAACTACGAGCAGTACTTC. This rearrangement joins TRBV19 to TRBJ2-7; 8 nucleotides align to TRBD1. This CDR3 is built from 15 residues. Germline trimming cut 4 bases from V and 3 bases from J; bases unmatched to any gene: 8. Germline-derived CDR1 and CDR2 are LNHDA and SQIVND (reference sequence).

The count of this clone is one. The chain is built from TRBV5-1 and TRBJ2-2, with 7 bases matching TRBD1. The CDR3 runs 15 residues. Germline loops: CDR1 SGHRS, CDR2 YFSETQ. J gave up 7 bases and V 5 bases, and 11 bases lay outside the gene matches. The CDR3 sequence is CASRSAGTEVGELFF. CDR3 bases: TGCGCCAGCAGATCCGCCGGGACAGAGGTCGGGGAGCTGTTTTTT.

J is TRBJ1-2 and V is TRBV2; tentative D call: TRBD1 (5 bases). Trimming shortened V by 11 bases and J by 3 bases, and 16 bases separated the two germline ends. This CDR3 has 13 amino acids. Germline loops: CDR1 SNHLY, CDR2 FYNNEI. As DNA, the CDR3 is TGTGCCGCCCGTATGACCAGGGACTATGGCTACACCTTC. It is translated as CAARMTRDYGYTF.

This rearrangement joins TRBV19 to TRBJ2-7; TRBD2 aligns across 9 bases. The V and J ends lost 6 bases and 0 bases, in that order; junction bases with no gene match: 9. Germline V CDR1 and CDR2: LNHDA, SQIVND (reference sequence). CDR3 length: 16 residues. The CDR3 spells CASSKGRGRASYEQYF. CDR3 nucleotide sequence: TGTGCCAGTAGCAAAGGGCGCGGGAGGGCCTCCTACGAGCAGTACTTC.

The V gene is TRBV4-1, the J gene TRBJ1-3, with TRBD1 as a possible D gene (5 bases). This CDR3 comprises 13 residues. Trimming removed 1 base at V and 7 bases at J, with 8 bases between. Looked up from germline, CDR1 is MGHRA and CDR2 is YSYEKL. In DNA form, the CDR3 reads TGCGCCAGCAGCCAAGGAGGGGTTAACACCATATATTTT. Translated: CASSQGGVNTIYF.

This chain links TRBV19 with TRBJ2-7; tentative D call: TRBD1 (6 bases). Trimming cost V 1 base and J 1 base, with 23 bases left between them. There are 19 residues in the CDR3. Germline CDR1 and CDR2: LNHDA and SQIVND (reference sequence). CDR3 bases: TGTGCCAGTAGTATAGGGTACATGGTCGGGGACAAAAGATCCTACGAGCAGTACTTC. The encoded protein is CASSIGYMVGDKRSYEQYF.

The V and J genes are TRBV19 and TRBJ2-5, with 10 bases that match TRBD2. Losses at the gene ends were 4 bases for V and 4 bases for J; bases not matched to a gene: 6. Germline CDR1 and CDR2: LNHDA and SQIVND (reference sequence). The CDR3 length is 15 residues. Here the CDR3 DNA reads TGTGCCAGTAGTAACCTAGCGGGAGCCCCAGAGACCCAGTACTTC. This gives the protein CASSNLAGAPETQYF.

V gene TRBV5-8 combines with J gene TRBJ2-5; 7 nucleotides line up with TRBD2. Trimming cost V 6 bases and J 5 bases; bases outside gene matches: 13. The CDR3 extends over 15 amino acids. The germline gives CDR1 SGHTS, CDR2 YDEGEE. CDR3 DNA sequence: TGTGCCAGCAACCGCCGGTCGGGAGGACGGGAGACCCAGTACTTC. This sequence encodes CASNRRSGGRETQYF.

The genes are TRBV19 and TRBJ1-1, with 9 nucleotides matching TRBD1. The CDR3 is made up of 15 amino acids. The trim removed 6 bases at V and 6 bases at J, leaving 11 bases unmatched. Germline lookup yields CDR1 LNHDA and CDR2 SQIVND (reference sequence). Written as DNA, the CDR3 is TGTGCCAGTAGGAGCCTCGGGACAGGGTTCTCTGAAGCTTTCTTT. The encoded protein is CASRSLGTGFSEAFF.

The V gene is TRBV29-1, the J gene TRBJ2-1; 13 nucleotides match TRBD2. The V segment lost 4 bases and the J segment 6 bases; nucleotides outside the gene matches: 3. Germline CDR1 is SQVTM and CDR2 is ANQGSEA. The CDR3 length is 14 residues. DNA for the CDR3: TGCAGCGTTGGGGGACTAGCGGGACGCAATGAGCAGTTCTTC. Translation gives CSVGGLAGRNEQFF.

This chain links TRBV18 with TRBJ1-2; D gene uncertain. This CDR3 comprises 18 residues. Trimming took 3 bases from V and 3 from J, leaving 23 bases between them. CDR1 and CDR2 from the germline V gene are KGHSH and LQKENI. The CDR3 loop reads CASSPSSGGPTADYGYTF. In DNA, the CDR3 is TGTGCCAGCTCACCCTCCAGTGGTGGGCCAACAGCGGACTATGGCTACACCTTC.

This clone was seen many times. The rearrangement joins TRBV19 to TRBJ1-5, with D possibly matching TRBD1 (5 bases). The CDR3 loop spans 14 amino acids. CDR1 and CDR2 (germline): LNHDA, SQIVND (reference sequence). Trimming pared 5 bases from V and 7 bases from J, leaving 15 bases between. This CDR3 is CASSRGDYLQPQHF. CDR3 nucleotide sequence: TGTGCCAGTAGTCGGGGGGACTATTTGCAGCCCCAGCATTTT. The full variable domain, its missing parts supplied by reference TRBV19 and TRBJ1-5, is DGGITQSPKYLFRKEGQNVTLSCEQNLNHDAMYWYRQDPGQGLRLIYYSQIVNDFQKGDIAEGYSVSREKKESFPLTVTSAQKNPTAFYLCASSRGDYLQPQHFGDGTRLSIL.

V usage is TRBV5-1 and J usage is TRBJ2-1; maybe TRBD2 (6 bases). The CDR3 consists of 13 residues. The germline V gene encodes CDR1 SGHRS and CDR2 YFSETQ. Trimming pared 5 bases from V and 4 bases from J, leaving 10 bases between. This CDR3 is CASSTGSYNEQFF. The CDR3 region has the DNA TGCGCCAGCAGTACCGGGAGTTACAATGAGCAGTTCTTC.